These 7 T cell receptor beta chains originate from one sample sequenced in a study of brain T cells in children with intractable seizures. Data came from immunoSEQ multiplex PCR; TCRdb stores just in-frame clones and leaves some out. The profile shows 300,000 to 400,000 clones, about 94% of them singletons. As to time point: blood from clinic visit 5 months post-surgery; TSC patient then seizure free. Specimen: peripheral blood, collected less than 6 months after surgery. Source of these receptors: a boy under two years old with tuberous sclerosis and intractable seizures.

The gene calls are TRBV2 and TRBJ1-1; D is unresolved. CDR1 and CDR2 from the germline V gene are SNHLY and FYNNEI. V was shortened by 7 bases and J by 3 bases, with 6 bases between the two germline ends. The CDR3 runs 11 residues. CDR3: CASIIHTEAFF. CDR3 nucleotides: TGTGCCAGCATAATCCACACTGAAGCTTTCTTT. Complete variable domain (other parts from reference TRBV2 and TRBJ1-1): EPEVTQTPSHQVTQMGQEVILRCVPISNHLYFYWYRQILGQKVEFLVSFYNNEISEKSEIFDDQFSVERPDGSNFTLKIRSTKLEDSAMYFCASIIHTEAFFGQGTRLTVV.

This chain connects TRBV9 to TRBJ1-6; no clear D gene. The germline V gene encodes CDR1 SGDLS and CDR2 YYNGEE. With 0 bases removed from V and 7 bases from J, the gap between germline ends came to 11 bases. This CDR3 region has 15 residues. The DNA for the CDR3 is TGTGCCAGCAGCGTAGAACCGGGTCGCAATTCACCCCTCCACTTT. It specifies CASSVEPGRNSPLHF.

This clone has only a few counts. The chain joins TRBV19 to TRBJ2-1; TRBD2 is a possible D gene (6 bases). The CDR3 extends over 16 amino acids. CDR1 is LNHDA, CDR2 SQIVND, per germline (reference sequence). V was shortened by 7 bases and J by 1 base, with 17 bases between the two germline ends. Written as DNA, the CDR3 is TGTGCCAGTATGAGTGGAGGGCGAAGGTCCTACAATGAGCAGTTCTTC. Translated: CASMSGGRRSYNEQFF.

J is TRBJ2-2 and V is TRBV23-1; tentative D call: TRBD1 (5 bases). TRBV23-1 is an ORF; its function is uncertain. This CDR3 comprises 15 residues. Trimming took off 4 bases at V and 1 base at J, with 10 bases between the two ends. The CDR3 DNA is TGCGCCAGCAGTCGATTCGGACAGAACACCGGGGAGCTGTTTTTT. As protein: CASSRFGQNTGELFF.

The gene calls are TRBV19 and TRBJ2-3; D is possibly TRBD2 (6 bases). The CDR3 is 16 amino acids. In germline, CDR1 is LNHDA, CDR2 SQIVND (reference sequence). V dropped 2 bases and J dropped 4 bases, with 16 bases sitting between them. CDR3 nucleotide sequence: TGTGCCAGTAGTATATCCGGTGCGGGATGGGCAGATACGCAGTATTTT. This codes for CASSISGAGWADTQYF.

CDR3: CATSGDRGERGYTF. CDR3 DNA sequence: TGTGCCACCAGTGGAGACAGGGGGGAGCGTGGCTACACCTTC. J is TRBJ1-2 and V is TRBV24-1; 9 nucleotides agree with TRBD1. The V gene end was trimmed by 5 bases and the J gene end by 7 bases; junction bases not matched to a gene: 7. The CDR3 contains 14 residues. The germline gives CDR1 KGHDR, CDR2 SFDVKD.

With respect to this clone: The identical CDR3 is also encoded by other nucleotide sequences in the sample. The CDR3 nucleotides are TGTGCCAGCAGCTTAGGGACAGGAGGCGAGCAGTACTTC. This gives the protein CASSLGTGGEQYF. The J gene is TRBJ2-7, the V gene TRBV11-3; 7 bases line up with TRBD1. CDR3 length: 13 amino acids. The V gene's germline CDR1 is SGHNT and CDR2 YENEEA. Germline trimming cut 1 base from V and 6 bases from J; bases unmatched to any gene: 3. The full variable domain, in which reference TRBV11-3 and TRBJ2-7 provide the parts outside the CDR3, is EAGVVQSPRYKIIEKKQPVAFWCNPISGHNTLYWYLQNLGQGPELLIRYENEEAVDDSQLPKDRFSAERLKGVDSTLKIQPAELGDSAVYLCASSLGTGGEQYFGPGTRLTVT.